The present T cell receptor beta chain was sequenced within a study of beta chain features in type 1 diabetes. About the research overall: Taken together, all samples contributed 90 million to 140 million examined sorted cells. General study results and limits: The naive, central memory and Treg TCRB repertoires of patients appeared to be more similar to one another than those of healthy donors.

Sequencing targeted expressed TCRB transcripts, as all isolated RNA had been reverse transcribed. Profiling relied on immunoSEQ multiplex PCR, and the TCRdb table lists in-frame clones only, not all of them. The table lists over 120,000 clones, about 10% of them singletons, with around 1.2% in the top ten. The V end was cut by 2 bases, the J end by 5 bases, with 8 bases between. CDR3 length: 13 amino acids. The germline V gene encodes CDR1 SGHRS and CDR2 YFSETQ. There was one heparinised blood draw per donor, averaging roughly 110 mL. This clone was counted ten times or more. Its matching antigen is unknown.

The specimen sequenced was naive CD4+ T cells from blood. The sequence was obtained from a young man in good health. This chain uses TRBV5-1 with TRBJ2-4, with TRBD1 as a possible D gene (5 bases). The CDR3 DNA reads TGCGCCAGCAGCTTTGACAGCCAAAACATTCAGTACTTC. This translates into CASSFDSQNIQYF.